The 26 T cell receptor beta chains below come from one sample, sequenced in a study of T-cell reconstitution after alpha-beta-depleted transplantation in children. Unique molecular identifiers were incorporated during preparation of the TCRbeta library. TCRdb re-called the PCR reads through MiXCR, storing one row per CDR3 protein. The sample lists 300,000 to 400,000 distinct CDR3 sequences, about 16% seen once, with about 41% in the top ten. The sequenced sample was PBMCs, mostly from graft donor cells, obtained 360 days after TCRalphabeta/CD19-depleted stem cell transplant. All receptors come from a male patient between 2 and 10 years old who had a stem cell transplant for acute lymphoblastic leukemia, so the T cells may come from the graft donor.

The CDR3 DNA is TGTGCCACTTCGGGACTCCGCACAGATACGCAGTATTTT. It yields the protein CATSGLRTDTQYF. The chain uses TRBV6-1 and TRBJ2-3; D perhaps matches TRBD2 (6 bases). The CDR3 is 13 amino acids. V dropped 10 bases and J dropped 1 base, with 12 bases sitting between them. Germline loops: CDR1 MNHNS, CDR2 SASEGT.

This clonotype appeared a few times. CDR3 DNA: TGTGCCAGCAGCGTAGAGGGGGCAGGGGATGAGCAGTTCTTC. Translated, it gives CASSVEGAGDEQFF. The V gene is TRBV9, the J gene TRBJ2-1; 7 positions match TRBD1. V shed 0 bases and J 8 bases; nucleotides not matched to a gene: 5. Germline V lookup: CDR1 SGDLS, CDR2 YYNGEE. This CDR3 spans 14 amino acids.

This clonotype was counted between two and nine times. The DNA for the CDR3 is TGCGCCAGCAGCCACGGGGGGCAGAGCTCACCCCTCCACTTT. Encoded protein: CASSHGGQSSPLHF. This chain joins TRBV4-1 and TRBJ1-6, with D tentatively TRBD1 (6 bases). Trimming pared 3 bases from V and 10 bases from J, leaving 13 bases between. The CDR3 extends over 14 amino acids. The germline gives CDR1 MGHRA, CDR2 YSYEKL.

This clonotype was counted a few times. The V gene is TRBV10-3, the J gene TRBJ2-3; D may match TRBD1 or TRBD2 (5 bases each). Germline V lookup: CDR1 ENHRY, CDR2 SYGVKD. The germline V and J ends were trimmed by 6 bases and 0 bases, with 13 bases remaining between them. The CDR3 sequence is 15 residues long. CDR3: CAISLSGGSTDTQYF. The CDR3 region has the DNA TGTGCCATCAGCTTAAGTGGGGGTAGCACAGATACGCAGTATTTT.

This clonotype was detected a few times. This chain links TRBV28 with TRBJ2-7; D is undetermined. V shed 2 bases and J shed 6 bases, with 8 bases lying between them. Germline V gene data show CDR1 as MDHEN and CDR2 as SYDVKM. This CDR3 has 12 residues. CDR3 in amino acids: CASSLGRFEQYF. CDR3 DNA: TGTGCCAGCAGTTTAGGGCGGTTCGAGCAGTACTTC.

This clonotype was observed many times. This rearrangement joins TRBV27 to TRBJ2-1, with 12 positions matching TRBD2. The germline V gene encodes CDR1 MNHEY and CDR2 SMNVEV (reference sequence). The CDR3 sequence is 18 residues long. V lost 4 bases and J lost 3; bases outside the gene matches: 10. The CDR3 sequence is CASSSQFAGLAGYNEQFF. The CDR3 DNA is TGTGCCAGCAGTTCCCAATTTGCGGGACTAGCGGGCTACAATGAGCAGTTCTTC.

DNA for the CDR3: TGTGCCAGCAGCGATGCGGGACTAGCGTTGAGGGATGAGCAGTTCTTC. Translated, it gives CASSDAGLALRDEQFF. V gene TRBV7-2 combines with J gene TRBJ2-1; 10 bases agree with TRBD2. Germline values: CDR1 SGHTA, CDR2 FQGNSA. V lost 5 bases and J lost 8; bases outside the gene matches: 12. The CDR3 has 16 residues.

V usage is TRBV7-6 and J usage is TRBJ1-1; no reliable D call. With 0 bases removed from V and 1 base from J, the gap between germline ends came to 9 bases. This CDR3 spans 15 amino acids. The germline V gene has CDR1 SGHVS and CDR2 FNYEAQ. CDR3 sequence reads: CASSLALDPNTEAFF. The CDR3 nucleotides are TGTGCCAGCAGCTTAGCGTTGGATCCGAACACTGAAGCTTTCTTT.

V usage is TRBV28 and J usage is TRBJ2-1; possibly TRBD1 or TRBD2 for D (6 bases each). This CDR3 has 13 amino acids. Germline V CDR1 and CDR2: MDHEN, SYDVKM. V lost 6 bases and J 7 bases, leaving 13 bases between the germline ends. The CDR3 loop is CASRVGGRNEQFF. CDR3 bases: TGTGCCAGCAGAGTAGGGGGGAGGAATGAGCAGTTCTTC.

J is TRBJ2-3 and V is TRBV20-1; 7 nucleotides agree with TRBD1. Unmatched junction bases numbered 30, after V lost 6 bases and J lost 0 bases. In germline, CDR1 is DFQATT, CDR2 SNEGSKA (reference sequence). The CDR3 runs to 22 residues. As DNA, the CDR3 is TGCAGTGCCCAGCTTACCATCCGGGACAGAGGACTTAGAGTTACTAGCACAGATACGCAGTATTTT. This gives the protein CSAQLTIRDRGLRVTSTDTQYF.

The genes are TRBV30 and TRBJ2-1; no clear D. The CDR3 is 10 residues long. CDR1 GTSNPN and CDR2 SVGIG come from the germline V gene (reference sequence). V lost 2 bases to trimming and J lost 8 bases, with 4 bases between them. This chain's CDR3 is CAWSLDEQFF. CDR3 coding DNA: TGTGCCTGGAGTTTGGATGAGCAGTTCTTC. Full variable domain (rest looked up from reference TRBV30 and TRBJ2-1): SQTIHQWPATLVQPVGSPLSLECTVEGTSNPNLYWYRQAAGRGLQLLFYSVGIGQISSEVPQNLSASRPQDRQFILSSKKLLLSDSGFYLCAWSLDEQFFGPGTRLTVL.

This clonotype was counted many times. The chain recombines TRBV7-2 with TRBJ2-2; 7 bases map to TRBD2. This CDR3 contains 16 residues. The germline gives CDR1 SGHTA, CDR2 FQGNSA. J was trimmed by 1 base and V by 1 base; bases with no gene match: 3. The CDR3 DNA sequence: TGTGCCAGCAGCTTAGGGGCTAGCGGGAACACCGGGGAGCTGTTTTTT. Translating gives CASSLGASGNTGELFF.

This clonotype occurred a few times. The chain has TRBV27 and TRBJ2-5, with TRBD1 identical over 8 bases. Per the germline V gene, CDR1 is MNHEY and CDR2 is SMNVEV (reference sequence). The CDR3 spans 15 residues. The ends lost 5 bases at V and 5 bases at J; junction bases unmatched: 10. The CDR3 loop is CASSPYRQGKETQYF. The CDR3 DNA reads as TGTGCCAGCAGTCCCTACAGACAGGGGAAGGAGACCCAGTACTTC.

In its sample, this clonotype was seen a few times. The chain couples TRBV3-1 to TRBJ2-7; D unclear. From germline, CDR1 is LGHDT and CDR2 YNNKEL (reference sequence). Between the trimmed V and J ends, which lost 4 bases and 2 bases, there was a span of 12 bases. CDR3 length equals 14 residues. Here the CDR3 DNA reads TGTGCCAGCAGCCGCCGCGACAACCCCTACGAGCAGTACTTC. It yields the protein CASSRRDNPYEQYF.

A few counts support this clonotype. This rearrangement joins TRBV15 to TRBJ2-7; no reliable D call. The CDR3 sequence is 17 residues long. V was cut by 0 bases and J by 4 bases, with 19 bases left in between. The germline CDR1 and CDR2 sequences are LNHNV and YYDKDF (reference sequence). CDR3 bases: TGTGCCACCAGCAGAGATAGCCCTTCGCGGTTTGGGTACGAGCAGTACTTC. Translating it yields CATSRDSPSRFGYEQYF. The variable domain in full, with the rest retrieved from reference TRBV15 and TRBJ2-7, is DAMVIQNPRYQVTQFGKPVTLSCSQTLNHNVMYWYQQKSSQAPKLLFHYYDKDFNNEADTPDNFQSRRPNTSFCFLDIRSPGLGDTAMYLCATSRDSPSRFGYEQYFGPGTRLTVT.

Regarding this clonotype: A much larger clone sits a single nucleotide away, making a read error possible. The V and J genes are TRBV7-9 and TRBJ2-7; 8 bases align to TRBD1. The germline V gene has CDR1 SEHNR and CDR2 FQNEAQ (reference sequence). The V and J ends lost 4 bases and 4 bases, in that order; junction bases with no gene match: 9. This CDR3 has 15 residues. CDR3 loop: CASSSTDRVGYEQYF. CDR3 nucleotides: TGTGCCAGCAGCTCAACGGACAGGGTGGGATACGAGCAGTACTTC. Variable domain in full (rest from reference TRBV7-9 and TRBJ2-7): DTGVSQNPRHKITKRGQNVTFRCDPISEHNRLYWYRQTLGQGPEFLTYFQNEAQLEKSRLLSDRFSAERPKGSFSTLEIQRTEQGDSAMYLCASSSTDRVGYEQYFGPGTRLTVT.

This clonotype showed up just a few times. J is TRBJ2-1 and V is TRBV7-9; D gene uncertain. Germline V gene sequence: CDR1 SEHNR, CDR2 FQNEAQ (reference sequence). V was cut by 5 bases and J by 5 bases, with 13 bases left in between. This CDR3 comprises 14 residues. CDR3 DNA: TGTGCCAGCAGCCCAAGCCCCCTGCACAATGAGCAGTTCTTC. Its protein product is CASSPSPLHNEQFF.

A few counts support this clonotype. CDR3 in DNA: TGTGCCAGCACCCTTAGCGGGAGCGCTGAGCAGTTCTTC. Translation: CASTLSGSAEQFF. The chain links TRBV28 to TRBJ2-1; 9 nucleotides align to TRBD2. This CDR3 spans 13 amino acids. Germline V gene data show CDR1 as MDHEN and CDR2 as SYDVKM. The junction had 7 bases not matched to a gene; V was cut back by 7 bases and J by 9 bases.

This clonotype was seen ten or more times. The rearrangement uses TRBV14 and TRBJ1-6; TRBD1 matches 11 bases. V lost 0 bases and J lost 4; bases outside the gene matches: 5. Germline lookup yields CDR1 SGHDN and CDR2 FVKESK. This CDR3 region has 18 residues. In nucleotides, the CDR3 is TGTGCCAGCAGCCAAGATCTTGGGGACAGGGGGTATAATTCACCCCTCCACTTT. Translated, it gives CASSQDLGDRGYNSPLHF.

This clonotype was found a few times. This chain joins TRBV12-3 or TRBV12-4 and TRBJ2-1; the D gene is possibly TRBD1 (6 bases). This CDR3 region has 14 residues. V lost 7 bases to trimming and J lost 3 bases, with 13 bases between them. CDR3 amino acids: CASTPGHHYNEQFF. The CDR3 bases are TGTGCCAGCACCCCGGGACACCACTACAATGAGCAGTTCTTC.

The table lists this clonotype with a few counts. This chain connects TRBV28 to TRBJ2-1; 7 bases map to TRBD1. J lost 2 bases, V lost 3 bases, and 13 bases had no gene match. CDR3 size: 18 residues. Germline V CDR1 and CDR2: MDHEN, SYDVKM. Written as DNA, the CDR3 is TGTGCCAGCAGTTTCCCTTCCCTCAGGGGGTATACCTACAATGAGCAGTTCTTC. Translation: CASSFPSLRGYTYNEQFF.

This clonotype was observed a handful of times. The V call is TRBV9, the J call TRBJ2-3; D not certain. V was pared by 2 bases and J by 5 bases, with 15 bases between. CDR1 is SGDLS, CDR2 YYNGEE, per germline. The CDR3 loop spans 15 amino acids. CDR3 protein: CASSVLVLAEDTQYF. The CDR3 DNA reads as TGTGCCAGCAGCGTCCTAGTGCTGGCGGAAGATACGCAGTATTTT.

This sequence joins TRBV28 and TRBJ2-7, with 13 bases lining up with TRBD2. Germline V lookup: CDR1 MDHEN, CDR2 SYDVKM. Germline trimming cut 6 bases from V and 6 bases from J; bases unmatched to any gene: 5. The CDR3 is made up of 14 amino acids. CDR3 region: CASRTSGRAPEQYF. CDR3 sequence (DNA): TGTGCCAGCAGAACTAGCGGGAGGGCCCCCGAGCAGTACTTC.

The rearrangement uses TRBV4-1 and TRBJ2-7, with 7 nucleotides matching TRBD2. Germline V gives CDR1 MGHRA, CDR2 YSYEKL. CDR3 size: 15 residues. Unmatched junction bases numbered 12, after V lost 8 bases and J lost 2 bases. CDR3 in DNA: TGCGCCAGCGGACCCCTACGGGCGGGAGCCTACGAGCAGTACTTC. This encodes CASGPLRAGAYEQYF.

The table lists this clonotype with a few counts. The chain uses TRBV28 and TRBJ2-1; TRBD2 matches at 9 bases. This CDR3 spans 12 amino acids. The trim removed 3 bases at V and 16 bases at J, leaving 7 bases unmatched. Per the germline V gene, CDR1 is MDHEN and CDR2 is SYDVKM. This chain's CDR3 is CASSLLAGGPFF. In DNA form, the CDR3 reads TGTGCCAGCAGTTTGTTGGCGGGAGGGCCTTTCTTC. The full variable domain, with the rest looked up from reference TRBV28 and TRBJ2-1, is DVKVTQSSRYLVKRTGEKVFLECVQDMDHENMFWYRQDPGLGLRLIYFSYDVKMKEKGDIPEGYSVSREKKERFSLILESASTNQTSMYLCASSLLAGGPFFGPGTRLTVL.

V gene TRBV5-5 combines with J gene TRBJ2-1; 7 positions agree with TRBD2. The CDR3 extends over 16 amino acids. Germline loops: CDR1 SGHKS, CDR2 YYEKEE (reference sequence). V lost 1 base, J lost 8 bases, and 12 bases stayed unmatched. CDR3 amino acids: CASSLRLADPGDEQFF. The CDR3 DNA reads as TGTGCCAGCAGCTTGAGGCTAGCGGACCCTGGGGATGAGCAGTTCTTC. Complete variable domain (other parts from reference TRBV5-5 and TRBJ2-1): DAGVTQSPTHLIKTRGQQVTLRCSPISGHKSVSWYQQVLGQGPQFIFQYYEKEERGRGNFPDRFSARQFPNYSSELNVNALLLGDSALYLCASSLRLADPGDEQFFGPGTRLTVL.